This T cell receptor (beta chain) was identified during a study of cytomegalovirus exposure and HLA in healthy donors. Study-wide points: In the analysis, some V segments, TRBV6-2 and TRBV6-3 included, were excluded as indistinguishable. Serostatus for CMV was the only available immune exposure information. A prior analysis recorded that most TCR beta V segments were productive about 87% or about 30% of the time. TCR beta sequences reportedly predicted most subjects' HLA-A and HLA-B alleles accurately.

Researchers ran the PCR with 60 Vbeta and 13 Jbeta primers. This table comes from immunoSEQ multiplex PCR, and its TCRdb copy is limited to in-frame clones, with some not included. Of 140,000 or so clones in the sample, about 80% are singletons; the top ten hold 4.5%. Unmatched junction bases numbered 2, after V lost 5 bases and J lost 4 bases. Per the germline V gene, CDR1 is SEHNR and CDR2 is FQNEAQ (reference sequence). There are 13 residues in the CDR3. Turning to this clone: Its antigen is still unknown.

This TCR was sampled from a man aged 35 to 55 in good health and CMV-seronegative. V gene TRBV7-9 combines with J gene TRBJ2-7, with TRBD2 matching 10 bases. Specimen: PBMCs. The CDR3, as DNA: TGTGCCAGCAGCCGGACTAGCGGTTACGAGCAGTACTTC. Residues: CASSRTSGYEQYF.